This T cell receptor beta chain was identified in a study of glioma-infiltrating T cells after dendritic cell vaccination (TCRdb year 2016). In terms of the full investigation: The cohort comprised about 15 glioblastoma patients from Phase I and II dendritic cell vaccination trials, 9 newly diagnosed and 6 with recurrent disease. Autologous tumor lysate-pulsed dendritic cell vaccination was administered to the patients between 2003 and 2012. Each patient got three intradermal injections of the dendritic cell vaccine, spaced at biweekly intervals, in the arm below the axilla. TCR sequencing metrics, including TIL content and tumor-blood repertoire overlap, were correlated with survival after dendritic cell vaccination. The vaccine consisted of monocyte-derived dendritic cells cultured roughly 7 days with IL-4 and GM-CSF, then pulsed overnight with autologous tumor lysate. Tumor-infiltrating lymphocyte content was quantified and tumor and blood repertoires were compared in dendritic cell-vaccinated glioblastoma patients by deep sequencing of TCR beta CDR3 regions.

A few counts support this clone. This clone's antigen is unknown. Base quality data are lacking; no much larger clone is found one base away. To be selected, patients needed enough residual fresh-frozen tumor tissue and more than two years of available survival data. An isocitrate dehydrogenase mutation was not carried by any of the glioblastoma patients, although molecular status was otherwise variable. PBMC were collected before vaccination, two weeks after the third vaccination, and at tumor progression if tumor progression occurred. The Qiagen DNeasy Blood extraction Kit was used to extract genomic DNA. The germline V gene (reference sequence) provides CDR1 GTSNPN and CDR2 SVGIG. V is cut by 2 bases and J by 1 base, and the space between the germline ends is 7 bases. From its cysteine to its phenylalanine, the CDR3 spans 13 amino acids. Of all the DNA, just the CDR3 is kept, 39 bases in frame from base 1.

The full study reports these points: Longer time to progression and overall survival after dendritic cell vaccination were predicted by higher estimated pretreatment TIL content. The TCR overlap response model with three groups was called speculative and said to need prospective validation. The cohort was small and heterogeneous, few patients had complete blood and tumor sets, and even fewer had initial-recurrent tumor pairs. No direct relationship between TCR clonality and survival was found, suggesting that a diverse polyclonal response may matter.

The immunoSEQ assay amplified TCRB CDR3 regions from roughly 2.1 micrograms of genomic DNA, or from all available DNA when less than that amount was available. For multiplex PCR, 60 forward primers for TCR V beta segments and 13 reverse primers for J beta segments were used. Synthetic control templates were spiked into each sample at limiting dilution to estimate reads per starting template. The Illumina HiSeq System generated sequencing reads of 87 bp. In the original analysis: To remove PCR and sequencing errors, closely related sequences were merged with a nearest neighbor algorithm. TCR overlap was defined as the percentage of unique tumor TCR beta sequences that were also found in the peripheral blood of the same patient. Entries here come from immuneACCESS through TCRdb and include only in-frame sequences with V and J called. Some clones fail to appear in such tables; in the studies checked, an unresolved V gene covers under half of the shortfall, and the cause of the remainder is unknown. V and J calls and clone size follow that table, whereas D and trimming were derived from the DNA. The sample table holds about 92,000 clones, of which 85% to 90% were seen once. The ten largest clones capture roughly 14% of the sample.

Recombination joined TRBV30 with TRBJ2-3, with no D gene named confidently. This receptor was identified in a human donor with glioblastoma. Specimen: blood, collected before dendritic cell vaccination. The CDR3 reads CAWSWLGTDTQYF. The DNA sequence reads TGTGCCTGGAGTTGGTTAGGCACAGATACGCAGTATTTT.